This paragraph covers one T cell receptor (beta chain) sequence. This record comes from a study of blood T cell repertoires in COVID-19. In the study overall: In each case, the material was cDNA or gDNA derived from T cells, B-cell-depleted T cells, or PBMCs.

Those enrolled in Seattle joined during active infection and were followed longitudinally afterward. Some clones are missing from TCRdb's copy, which holds only in-frame ones; the method was immunoSEQ multiplex PCR. Of fewer than 350,000 clones in the sample, roughly 86% were seen once. The CDR3 spans 16 residues. After removal of 2 bases from V and 7 bases from J, the junction contained 9 bases not matched to a gene. Germline values: CDR1 LNHNV, CDR2 YYDKDF (reference sequence). The sequencing input was peripheral blood. The rearrangement joins TRBV15 to TRBJ1-1, with 11 bases identical to TRBD1. This TCR came from a man younger than 45 with COVID-19, enrolled during active disease. CDR3 DNA sequence: TGTGCCACCAGCAGATCGCAGGGACAGGGGGTTGGTGAAGCTTTCTTT. Protein sequence: CATSRSQGQGVGEAFF.